This passage covers 4 T cell receptor beta chains from one sample sequenced in a study of shared clonotypes between healthy human individuals. Here immunoSEQ multiplex PCR was the method, and the copy in TCRdb shows in-frame clones only, minus some. This table has approximately 2,000,000 clones, roughly 92% appearing once. Sequences were obtained from naive CD4+ T cells from PBMCs. The sample's subset: CD45RA+ positively selected. Every receptor here comes from a man aged 18 to 30 in good health. Some clones in this sample may be carry-over from other donors' samples.

This chain uses TRBV5-1 with TRBJ1-1; 8 bases are a match to TRBD1. Germline CDR1 and CDR2: SGHRS and YFSETQ. Trimming at V came to 7 bases and at J to 5 bases, leaving 10 bases not matched to a gene. The length of the CDR3 is 14 residues. The CDR3 here is CASGGQGMGTEAFF. Written as DNA, the CDR3 is TGCGCCAGCGGAGGACAGGGAATGGGGACTGAAGCTTTCTTT.

The chain couples TRBV7-2 to TRBJ2-7; D ambiguous. Looked up from germline, CDR1 is SGHTA and CDR2 is FQGNSA. Trimming took off 3 bases at V and 3 bases at J, with 12 bases between the two ends. CDR3 length: 14 residues. The CDR3 bases are TGTGCCAGCAGCTTCATAAGGACCTACTACGAGCAGTACTTC. It yields the protein CASSFIRTYYEQYF. Full variable domain (outside the CDR3, taken from reference TRBV7-2 and TRBJ2-7): GAGVSQSPSNKVTEKGKDVELRCDPISGHTALYWYRQSLGQGLEFLIYFQGNSAPDKSGLPSDRFSAERTGGSVSTLTIQRTQQEDSAVYLCASSFIRTYYEQYFGPGTRLTVT.

The rearrangement uses TRBV6-1 and TRBJ2-5; D may be TRBD1 or TRBD2 (6 bases each). The CDR3 covers 15 residues. Germline-derived CDR1 and CDR2 are MNHNS and SASEGT. V shed 0 bases and J shed 5 bases, with 13 bases lying between them. CDR3 sequence: CASSEARGVRETQYF. The DNA of the CDR3 is TGTGCCAGCAGTGAAGCAAGGGGGGTCCGGGAGACCCAGTACTTC.

The rearrangement uses TRBV4-3 and TRBJ2-1; D uncertain. This CDR3 has 16 residues. The germline gives CDR1 LGHNA, CDR2 YSLEER. The germline V and J ends were trimmed by 3 bases and 7 bases, with 19 bases remaining between them. The chain's CDR3 is CASSQESGLFRNEQFF. As DNA, the CDR3 is TGCGCCAGCAGCCAGGAGTCCGGATTGTTCAGAAATGAGCAGTTCTTC.